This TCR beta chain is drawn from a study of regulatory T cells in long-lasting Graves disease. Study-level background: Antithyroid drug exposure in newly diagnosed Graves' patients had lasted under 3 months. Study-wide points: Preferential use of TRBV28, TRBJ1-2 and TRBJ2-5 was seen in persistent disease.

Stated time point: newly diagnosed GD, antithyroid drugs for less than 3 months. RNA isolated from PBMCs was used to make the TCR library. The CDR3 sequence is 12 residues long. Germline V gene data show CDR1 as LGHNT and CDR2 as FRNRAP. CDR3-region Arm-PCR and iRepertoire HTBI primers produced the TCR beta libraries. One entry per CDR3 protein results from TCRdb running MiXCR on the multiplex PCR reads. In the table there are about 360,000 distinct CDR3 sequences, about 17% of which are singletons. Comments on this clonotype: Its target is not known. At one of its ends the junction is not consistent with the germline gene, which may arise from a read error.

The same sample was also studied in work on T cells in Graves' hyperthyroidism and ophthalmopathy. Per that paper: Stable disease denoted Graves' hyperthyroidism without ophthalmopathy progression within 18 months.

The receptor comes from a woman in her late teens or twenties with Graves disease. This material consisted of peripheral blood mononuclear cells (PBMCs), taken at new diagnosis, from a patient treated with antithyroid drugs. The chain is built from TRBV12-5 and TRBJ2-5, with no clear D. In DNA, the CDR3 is TGTGCTAGTCGAATAGACCTAGAGGCCCAGTACTTC. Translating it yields CASRIDLEAQYF.